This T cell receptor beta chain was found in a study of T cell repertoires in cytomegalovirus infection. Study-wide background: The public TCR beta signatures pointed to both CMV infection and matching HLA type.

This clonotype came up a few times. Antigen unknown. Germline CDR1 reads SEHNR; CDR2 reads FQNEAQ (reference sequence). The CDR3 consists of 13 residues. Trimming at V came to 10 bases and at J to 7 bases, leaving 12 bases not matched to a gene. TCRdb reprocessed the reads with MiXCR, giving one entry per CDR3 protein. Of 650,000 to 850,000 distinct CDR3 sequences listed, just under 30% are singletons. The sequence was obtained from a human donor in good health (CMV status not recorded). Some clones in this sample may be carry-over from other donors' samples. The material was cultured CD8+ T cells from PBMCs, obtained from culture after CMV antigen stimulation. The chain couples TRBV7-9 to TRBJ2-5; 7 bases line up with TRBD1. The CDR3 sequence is CATLDRAQRTQYF. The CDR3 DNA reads TGTGCCACCCTTGACAGGGCACAGAGGACCCAGTACTTC.